This T cell receptor (beta chain) was documented in a study of metastatic and nonmetastatic thyroid tumors. TCRdb recomputed clones from the PCR reads via MiXCR. The sample includes 43,000 or so clones, about 15% of them seen just once. Study observations and caveats: Versus benign nodules, malignant thyroid tumors reportedly had significantly higher TCR beta diversity, in blood and tumor.

Germline trimming cut 6 bases from V and 2 bases from J; bases unmatched to any gene: 4. The length of the CDR3 is 13 residues. From germline, CDR1 is MNHNS and CDR2 SASEGT. By frequency in the sample, this clone is medium-sized (0.01 to 0.1%). Its target is unknown. There were no patients who had received any treatment before thyroid surgery. Sequenced sample: blood. The chain combines TRBV6-1 with TRBJ2-7, with 7 positions matching TRBD2. This sequence originates from a female donor with papillary thyroid cancer or a benign thyroid nodule (not recorded which). Some clones in this sample may be carry-over from other donors' samples. CDR3 protein: CASSAGVPYEQYF. The CDR3 coding sequence is TGTGCCAGCAGCGCGGGGGTCCCCTACGAGCAGTACTTC.